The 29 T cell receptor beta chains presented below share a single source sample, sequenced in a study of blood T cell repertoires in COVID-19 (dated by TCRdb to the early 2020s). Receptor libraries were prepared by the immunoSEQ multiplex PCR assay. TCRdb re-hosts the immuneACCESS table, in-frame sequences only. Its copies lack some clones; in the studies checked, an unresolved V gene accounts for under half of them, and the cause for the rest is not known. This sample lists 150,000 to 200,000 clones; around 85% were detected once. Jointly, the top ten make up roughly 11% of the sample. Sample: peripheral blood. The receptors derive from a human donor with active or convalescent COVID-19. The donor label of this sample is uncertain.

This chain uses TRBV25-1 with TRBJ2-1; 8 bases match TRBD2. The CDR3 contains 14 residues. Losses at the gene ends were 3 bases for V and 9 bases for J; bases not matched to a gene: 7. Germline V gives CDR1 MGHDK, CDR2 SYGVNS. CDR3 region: CASSENGRAIEQFF. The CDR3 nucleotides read TGTGCCAGCAGTGAGAACGGGAGGGCCATTGAGCAGTTCTTC.

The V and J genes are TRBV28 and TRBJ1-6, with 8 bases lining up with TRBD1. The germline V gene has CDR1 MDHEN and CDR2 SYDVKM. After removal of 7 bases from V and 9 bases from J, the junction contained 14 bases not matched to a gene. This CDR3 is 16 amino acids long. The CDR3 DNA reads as TGTGCCAGCACCTCATCCGGACAGGGTATGAGTTCACCCCTCCACTTT. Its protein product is CASTSSGQGMSSPLHF.

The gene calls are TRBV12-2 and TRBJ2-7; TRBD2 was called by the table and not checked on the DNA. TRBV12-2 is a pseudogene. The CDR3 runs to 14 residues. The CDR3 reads CASRFSGRAFCQYF. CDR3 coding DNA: TGTGCAAGTCGCTTTAGCGGGAGGGCCTTTTGCCAGTACTTC.

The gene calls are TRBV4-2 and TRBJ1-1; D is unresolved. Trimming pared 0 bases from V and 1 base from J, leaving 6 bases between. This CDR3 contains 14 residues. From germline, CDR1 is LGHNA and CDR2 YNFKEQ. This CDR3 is CASSQDGGNTEAFF. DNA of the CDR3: TGTGCCAGCAGCCAAGATGGAGGGAACACTGAAGCTTTCTTT.

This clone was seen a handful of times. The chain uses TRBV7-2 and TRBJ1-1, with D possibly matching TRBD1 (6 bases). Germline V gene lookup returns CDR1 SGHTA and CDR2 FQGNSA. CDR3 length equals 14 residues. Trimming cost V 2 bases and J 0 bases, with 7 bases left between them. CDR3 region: CASSLQGMNTEAFF. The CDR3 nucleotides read TGTGCCAGCAGCTTACAGGGGATGAACACTGAAGCTTTCTTT.

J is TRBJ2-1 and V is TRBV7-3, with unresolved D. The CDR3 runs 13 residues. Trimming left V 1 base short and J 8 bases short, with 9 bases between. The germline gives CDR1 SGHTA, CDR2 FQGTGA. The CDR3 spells CASSLIPTDEQFF. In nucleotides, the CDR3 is TGTGCCAGCAGCTTAATTCCGACTGATGAGCAGTTCTTC. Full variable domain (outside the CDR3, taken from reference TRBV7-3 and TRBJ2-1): GAGVSQTPSNKVTEKGKYVELRCDPISGHTALYWYRQSLGQGPEFLIYFQGTGAADDSGLPNDRFFAVRPEGSVSTLKIQRTERGDSAVYLCASSLIPTDEQFFGPGTRLTVL.

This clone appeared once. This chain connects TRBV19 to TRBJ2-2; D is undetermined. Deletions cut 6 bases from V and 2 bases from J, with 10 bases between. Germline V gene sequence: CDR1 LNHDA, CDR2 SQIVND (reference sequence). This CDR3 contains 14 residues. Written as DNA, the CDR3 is TGTGCCAGTAGGTCGGTTAGCAACACCGGGGAGCTGTTTTTT. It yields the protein CASRSVSNTGELFF.

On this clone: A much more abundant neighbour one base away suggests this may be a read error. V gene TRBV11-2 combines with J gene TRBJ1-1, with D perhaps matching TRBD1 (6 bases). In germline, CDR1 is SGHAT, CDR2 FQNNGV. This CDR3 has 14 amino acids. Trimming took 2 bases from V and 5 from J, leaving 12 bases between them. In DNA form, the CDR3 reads TGTGCCAGCAGCTTAATACAGGGAGGGACTGAAGCTTTCTTT. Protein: CASSLIQGGTEAFF. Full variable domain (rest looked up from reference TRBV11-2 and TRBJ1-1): EAGVAQSPRYKIIEKRQSVAFWCNPISGHATLYWYQQILGQGPKLLIQFQNNGVVDDSQLPKDRFSAERLKGVDSTLKIQPAKLEDSAVYLCASSLIQGGTEAFFGQGTRLTVV.

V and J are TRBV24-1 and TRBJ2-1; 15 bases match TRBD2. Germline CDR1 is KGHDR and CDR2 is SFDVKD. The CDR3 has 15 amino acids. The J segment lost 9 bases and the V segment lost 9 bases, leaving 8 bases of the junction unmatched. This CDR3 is CATGPGLAGGREQFF. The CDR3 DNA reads TGTGCCACCGGACCGGGACTAGCGGGAGGACGTGAGCAGTTCTTC.

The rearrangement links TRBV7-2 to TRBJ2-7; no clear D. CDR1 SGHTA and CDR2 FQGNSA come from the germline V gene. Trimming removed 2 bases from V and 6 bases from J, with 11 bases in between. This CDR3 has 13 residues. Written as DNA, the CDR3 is TGTGCCAGCAGCTTACTCGTAGCTCTCGAGCAGTACTTC. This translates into CASSLLVALEQYF.

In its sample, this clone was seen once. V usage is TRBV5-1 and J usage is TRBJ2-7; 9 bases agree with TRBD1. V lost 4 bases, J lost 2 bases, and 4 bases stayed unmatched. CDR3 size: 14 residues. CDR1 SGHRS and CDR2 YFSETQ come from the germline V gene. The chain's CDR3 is CASSVTGGPYEQYF. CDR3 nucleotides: TGCGCCAGCAGCGTTACAGGGGGCCCCTACGAGCAGTACTTC. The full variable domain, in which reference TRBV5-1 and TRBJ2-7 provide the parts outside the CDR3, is KAGVTQTPRYLIKTRGQQVTLSCSPISGHRSVSWYQQTPGQGLQFLFEYFSETQRNKGNFPGRFSGRQFSNSRSEMNVSTLELGDSALYLCASSVTGGPYEQYFGPGTRLTVT.

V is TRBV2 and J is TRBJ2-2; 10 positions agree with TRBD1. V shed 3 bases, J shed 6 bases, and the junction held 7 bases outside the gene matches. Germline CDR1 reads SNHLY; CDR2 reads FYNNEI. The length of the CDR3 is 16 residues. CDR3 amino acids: CASSEIGTGVPGELFF. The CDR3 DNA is TGTGCCAGCAGTGAGATCGGGACAGGGGTACCCGGGGAGCTGTTTTTT.

CDR3 amino acids: CATRQGMRSGANVLTF. DNA of the CDR3: TGTGCCACCCGACAGGGGATGAGGTCTGGGGCCAACGTCCTGACTTTC. The chain is built from TRBV19 and TRBJ2-6; TRBD1 matches at 8 bases. The CDR3 is 16 residues long. V lost 10 bases, J lost 1 base, and 9 bases stayed unmatched. Germline CDR1 reads LNHDA; CDR2 reads SQIVND (reference sequence).

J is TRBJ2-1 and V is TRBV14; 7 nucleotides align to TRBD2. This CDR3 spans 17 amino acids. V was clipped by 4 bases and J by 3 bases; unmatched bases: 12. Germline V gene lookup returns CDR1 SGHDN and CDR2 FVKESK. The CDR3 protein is CASSRGLGGSLYNEQFF. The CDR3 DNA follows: TGTGCCAGCAGCCGGGGACTCGGGGGGTCCCTCTACAATGAGCAGTTCTTC.

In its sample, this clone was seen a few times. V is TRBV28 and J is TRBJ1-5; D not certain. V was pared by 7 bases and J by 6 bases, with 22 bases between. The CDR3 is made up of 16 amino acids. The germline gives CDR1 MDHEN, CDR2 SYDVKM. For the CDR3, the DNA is TGTGCCAGCATCCCCCTCGGCCGCGGGCCAAGTCAGCCCCAGCATTTT. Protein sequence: CASIPLGRGPSQPQHF.

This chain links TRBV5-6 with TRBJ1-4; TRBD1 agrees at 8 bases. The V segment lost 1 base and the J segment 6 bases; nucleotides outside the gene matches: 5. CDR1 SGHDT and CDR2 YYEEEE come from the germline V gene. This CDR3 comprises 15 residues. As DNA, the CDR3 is TGTGCCAGCAGCTTGACCGGGACAGGACATGAAAAACTGTTTTTT. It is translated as CASSLTGTGHEKLFF. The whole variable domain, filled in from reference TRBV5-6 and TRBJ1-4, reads DAGVTQSPTHLIKTRGQQVTLRCSPKSGHDTVSWYQQALGQGPQFIFQYYEEEERQRGNFPDRFSGHQFPNYSSELNVNALLLGDSALYLCASSLTGTGHEKLFFGSGTQLSVL.

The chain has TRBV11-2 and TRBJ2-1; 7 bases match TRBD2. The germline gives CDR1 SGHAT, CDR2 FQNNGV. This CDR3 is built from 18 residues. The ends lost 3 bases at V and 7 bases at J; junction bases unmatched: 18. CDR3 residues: CASSFLGGSRLASNEQFF. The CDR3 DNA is TGTGCCAGCAGCTTCCTCGGGGGGTCCAGACTAGCTAGTAATGAGCAGTTCTTC.

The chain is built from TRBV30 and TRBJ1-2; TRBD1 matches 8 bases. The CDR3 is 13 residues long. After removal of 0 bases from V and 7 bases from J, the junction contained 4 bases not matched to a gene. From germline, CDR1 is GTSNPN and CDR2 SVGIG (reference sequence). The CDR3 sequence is CAWSVSQGAGYTF. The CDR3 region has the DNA TGTGCCTGGAGTGTAAGTCAGGGGGCTGGCTACACCTTC.

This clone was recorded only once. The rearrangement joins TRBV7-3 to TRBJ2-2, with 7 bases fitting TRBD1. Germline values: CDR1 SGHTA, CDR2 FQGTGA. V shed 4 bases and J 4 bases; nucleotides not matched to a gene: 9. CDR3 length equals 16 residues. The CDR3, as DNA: TGTGCCAGCAGCTCCCGCCGGCCAGGGGGCACCGGGGAGCTGTTTTTT. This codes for CASSSRRPGGTGELFF.

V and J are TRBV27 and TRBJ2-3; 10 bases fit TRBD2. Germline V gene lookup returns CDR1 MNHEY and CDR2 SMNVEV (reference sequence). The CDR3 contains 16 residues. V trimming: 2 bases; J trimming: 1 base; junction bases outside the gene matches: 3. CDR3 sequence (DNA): TGTGCCAGCAGTTTAATCCTAGCGGGAGGCACAGATACGCAGTATTTT. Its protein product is CASSLILAGGTDTQYF.

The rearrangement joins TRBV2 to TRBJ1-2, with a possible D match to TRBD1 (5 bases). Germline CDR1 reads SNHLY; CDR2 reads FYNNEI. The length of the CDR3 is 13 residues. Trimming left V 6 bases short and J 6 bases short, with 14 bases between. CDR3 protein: CASRGFTGNGYTF. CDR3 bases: TGTGCCAGCAGAGGTTTTACAGGAAATGGCTACACCTTC.

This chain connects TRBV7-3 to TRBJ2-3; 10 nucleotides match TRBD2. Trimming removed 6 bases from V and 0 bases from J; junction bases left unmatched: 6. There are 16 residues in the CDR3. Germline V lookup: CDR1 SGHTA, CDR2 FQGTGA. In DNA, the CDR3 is TGTGCCAGCAGTACCGGAGCGGGAGGGAGCACAGATACGCAGTATTTT. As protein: CASSTGAGGSTDTQYF.

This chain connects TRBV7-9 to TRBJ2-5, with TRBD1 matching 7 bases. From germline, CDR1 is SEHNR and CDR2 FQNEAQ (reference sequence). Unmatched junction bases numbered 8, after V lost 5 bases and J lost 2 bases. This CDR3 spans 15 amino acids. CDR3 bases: TGTGCCAGCAGCGGCCGGGACAGTTTGCAAGAGACCCAGTACTTC. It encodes CASSGRDSLQETQYF.

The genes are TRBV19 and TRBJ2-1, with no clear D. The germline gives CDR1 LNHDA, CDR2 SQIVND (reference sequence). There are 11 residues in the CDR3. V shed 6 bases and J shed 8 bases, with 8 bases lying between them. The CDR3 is CASSSFDEQFF. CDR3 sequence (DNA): TGTGCCAGTAGCAGTTTCGATGAGCAGTTCTTC.

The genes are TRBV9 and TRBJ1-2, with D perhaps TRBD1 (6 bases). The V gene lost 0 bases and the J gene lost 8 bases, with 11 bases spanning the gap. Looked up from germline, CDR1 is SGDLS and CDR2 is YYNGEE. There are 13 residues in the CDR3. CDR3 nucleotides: TGTGCCAGCAGCGTAGGTTCGGGGGGCGGCTACACCTTC. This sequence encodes CASSVGSGGGYTF.

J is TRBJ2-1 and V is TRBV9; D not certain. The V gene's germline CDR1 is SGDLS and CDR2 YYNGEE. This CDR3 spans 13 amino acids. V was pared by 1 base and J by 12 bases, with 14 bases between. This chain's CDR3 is CASSVTPNGGQFF. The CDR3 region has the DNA TGTGCCAGCAGCGTAACTCCGAATGGTGGGCAGTTCTTC.

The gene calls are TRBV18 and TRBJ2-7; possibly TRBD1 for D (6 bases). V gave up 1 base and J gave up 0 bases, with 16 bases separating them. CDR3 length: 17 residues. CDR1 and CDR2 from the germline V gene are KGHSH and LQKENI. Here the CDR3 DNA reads TGTGCCAGCTCACCACTGGCAGGGGTCGGTAACTCCTACGAGCAGTACTTC. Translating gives CASSPLAGVGNSYEQYF.

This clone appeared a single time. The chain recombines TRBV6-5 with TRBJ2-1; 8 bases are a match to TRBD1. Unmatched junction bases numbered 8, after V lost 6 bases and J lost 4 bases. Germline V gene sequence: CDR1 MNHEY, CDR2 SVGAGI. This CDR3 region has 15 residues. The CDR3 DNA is TGTGCCAGCAGGACAGGGGCTTTCTCTTACAATGAGCAGTTCTTC. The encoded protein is CASRTGAFSYNEQFF.

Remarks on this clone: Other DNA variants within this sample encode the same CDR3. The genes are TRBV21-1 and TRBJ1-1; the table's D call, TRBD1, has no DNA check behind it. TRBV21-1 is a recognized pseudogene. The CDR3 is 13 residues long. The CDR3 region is CASINQANTEAFF. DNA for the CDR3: TGTGCCAGCATTAATCAGGCGAACACTGAAGCTTTCTTT.